These T cell receptor beta chains were read from a single sample in a study of T cell repertoires in cytomegalovirus infection. TCRdb redid the calling of the reads with MiXCR, one entry per CDR3 protein. The sample holds some 940,000 distinct CDR3 sequences, approximately 30% seen once. No antigen has been assigned to these receptors. This specimen was cultured CD8+ T cells from PBMCs, taken from culture after CMV antigen stimulation. The receptors stem from a human donor in good health (CMV status not recorded). Some clones in this sample may be carry-over from other donors' samples. Each CDR3 is given with its conserved first and last residue. The D gene is left open where the match is weak. Size tells how often a clone was seen (once, few, many) or the class of an expanded clone, and some rows leave it out.

D: .; V: TRBV29-1; J: TRBJ2-1; size: .; length: 11; DNA: TGCAGCGTTGGATCCGGTAATGAGCAGTTCTTC; CDR3: CSVGSGNEQFF
D: .; V: TRBV7-9; J: TRBJ2-6; size: many; length: 19; DNA: TGTGCCAGCAGCCCCAAGGCCGGGCTCGCCACCCCTGGGGCCAACGTCCTGACTTTC; CDR3: CASSPKAGLATPGANVLTF
D: .; V: TRBV7-9; J: TRBJ2-1; size: .; length: 15; DNA: TGTGCCAGCAGTCGCCGGGAACCTCGGCGGGGTGAGCAGTTCTTC; CDR3: CASSRREPRRGEQFF
D: .; V: TRBV27; J: TRBJ2-1; size: many; length: 14; DNA: TGTGCCAGCAGTTGGGGGGGGGCCTCTCATGAGCAGTTCTTC; CDR3: CASSWGGASHEQFF
D: .; V: TRBV28; J: TRBJ1-2; size: .; length: 15; DNA: TGTGCCACCAAGTTCCCGGGAGGACCTAACTATGGCTACACCTTC; CDR3: CATKFPGGPNYGYTF
D: .; V: TRBV5-8; J: TRBJ2-5; size: few; length: 14; DNA: TGTGCCAGCAGCTTGTCAGGAAGCTTCGAGACCCAGTACTTC; CDR3: CASSLSGSFETQYF
D: TRBD1; V: TRBV6-1; J: TRBJ1-5; size: .; length: 17; DNA: TGTGCCAGCAGGGGGGCAGGGGGTGAGGATAGCAATCAGCCCCAGCATTTT; CDR3: CASRGAGGEDSNQPQHF
D: .; V: TRBV7-6; J: TRBJ2-3; size: few; length: 15; DNA: TGTGCCAGCAGCTTAGGTGACAGGGAGGGTGATACGCAGTATTTT; CDR3: CASSLGDREGDTQYF
D: TRBD1; V: TRBV7-6; J: TRBJ2-5; size: .; length: 11; DNA: TGTGCCAGCAGCCTGGGACAGGGGGTCCACTTC; CDR3: CASSLGQGVHF
D: .; V: TRBV6-2/TRBV6-3; J: TRBJ2-1; size: many; length: 14; DNA: TGTGCCAGCAGTTTGAAAGCAACACTCAATGAGCAGTTCTTC; CDR3: CASSLKATLNEQFF
D: .; V: TRBV19; J: TRBJ2-1; size: .; length: 14; DNA: TGTGCCAGTAGTATAGTAGGGGACTACAATGAGCAGTTCTTC; CDR3: CASSIVGDYNEQFF
D: .; V: TRBV12-5; J: TRBJ2-1; size: .; length: 13; DNA: TGTGCTAGTGGTTTCTACAACAACAATGAGCAGTTCTTC; CDR3: CASGFYNNNEQFF
D: TRBD1; V: TRBV5-6; J: TRBJ1-2; size: few; length: 13; DNA: TGTGCCAGCAGCGAACGACAGGGGCTTGGCTACACCTTC; CDR3: CASSERQGLGYTF
D: .; V: TRBV7-9; J: TRBJ2-3; size: many; length: 15; DNA: TGTGCCAGCAGCTCATACAGGGATAGCACAGATACGCAGTATTTT; CDR3: CASSSYRDSTDTQYF